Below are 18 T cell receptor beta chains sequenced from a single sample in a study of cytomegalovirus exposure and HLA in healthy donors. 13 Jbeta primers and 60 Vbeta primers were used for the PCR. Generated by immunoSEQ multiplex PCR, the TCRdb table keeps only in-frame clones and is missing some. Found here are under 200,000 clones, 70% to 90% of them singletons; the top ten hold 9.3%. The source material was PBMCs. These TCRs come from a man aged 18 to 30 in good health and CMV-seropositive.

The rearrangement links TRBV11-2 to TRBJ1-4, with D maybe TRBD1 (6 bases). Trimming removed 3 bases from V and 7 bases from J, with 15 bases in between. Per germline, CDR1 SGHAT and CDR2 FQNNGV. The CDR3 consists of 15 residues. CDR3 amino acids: CASSFNTGPAEKLFF. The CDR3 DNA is TGTGCCAGCAGCTTCAATACAGGGCCCGCTGAAAAACTGTTTTTT. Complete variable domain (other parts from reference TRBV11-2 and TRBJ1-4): EAGVAQSPRYKIIEKRQSVAFWCNPISGHATLYWYQQILGQGPKLLIQFQNNGVVDDSQLPKDRFSAERLKGVDSTLKIQPAKLEDSAVYLCASSFNTGPAEKLFFGSGTQLSVL.

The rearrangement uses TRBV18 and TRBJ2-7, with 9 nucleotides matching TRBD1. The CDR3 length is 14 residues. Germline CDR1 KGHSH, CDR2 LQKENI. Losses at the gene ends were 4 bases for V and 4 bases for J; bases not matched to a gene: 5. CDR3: CASSRTGEVYEQYF. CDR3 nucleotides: TGTGCCAGCTCACGGACAGGGGAGGTTTACGAGCAGTACTTC.

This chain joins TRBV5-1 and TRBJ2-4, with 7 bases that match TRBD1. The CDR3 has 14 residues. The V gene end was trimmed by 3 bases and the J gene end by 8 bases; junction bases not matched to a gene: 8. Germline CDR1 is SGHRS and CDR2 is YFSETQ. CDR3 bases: TGCGCCAGCAGCTCCGACAGGGAAGGGGACATTCAGTACTTC. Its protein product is CASSSDREGDIQYF.

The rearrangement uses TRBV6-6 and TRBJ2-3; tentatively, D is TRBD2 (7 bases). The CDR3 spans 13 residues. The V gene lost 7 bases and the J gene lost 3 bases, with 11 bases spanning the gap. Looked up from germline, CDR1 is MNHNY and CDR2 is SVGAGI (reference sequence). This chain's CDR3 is CASTRGGTDTQYF. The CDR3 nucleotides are TGTGCCAGCACAAGGGGGGGAACAGATACGCAGTATTTT.

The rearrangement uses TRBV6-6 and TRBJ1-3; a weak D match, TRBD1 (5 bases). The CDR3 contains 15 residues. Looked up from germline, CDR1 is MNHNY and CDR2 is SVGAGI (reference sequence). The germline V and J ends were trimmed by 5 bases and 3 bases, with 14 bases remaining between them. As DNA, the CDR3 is TGTGCCAGCAGTCCCCAGGGCGCGATTGGAAACACCATATATTTT. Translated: CASSPQGAIGNTIYF.

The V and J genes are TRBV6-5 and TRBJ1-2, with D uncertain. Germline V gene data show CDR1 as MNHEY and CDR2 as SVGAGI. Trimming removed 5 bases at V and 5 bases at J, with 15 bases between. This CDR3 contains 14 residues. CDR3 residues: CASSEEGEAYGYTF. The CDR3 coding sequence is TGTGCCAGCAGTGAAGAGGGCGAAGCTTATGGCTACACCTTC.

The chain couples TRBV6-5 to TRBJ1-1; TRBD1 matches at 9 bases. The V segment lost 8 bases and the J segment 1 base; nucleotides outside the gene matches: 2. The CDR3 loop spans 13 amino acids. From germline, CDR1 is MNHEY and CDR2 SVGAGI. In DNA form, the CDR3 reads TGTGCCAGCCGACAGGGGGGGAACACTGAAGCTTTCTTT. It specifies CASRQGGNTEAFF.

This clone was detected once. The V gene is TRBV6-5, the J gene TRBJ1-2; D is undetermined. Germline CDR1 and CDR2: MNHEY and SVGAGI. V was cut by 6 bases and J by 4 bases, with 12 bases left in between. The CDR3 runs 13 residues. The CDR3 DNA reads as TGTGCCAGCAGCCGCGGGTCTATCTATGGCTACACCTTC. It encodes CASSRGSIYGYTF.

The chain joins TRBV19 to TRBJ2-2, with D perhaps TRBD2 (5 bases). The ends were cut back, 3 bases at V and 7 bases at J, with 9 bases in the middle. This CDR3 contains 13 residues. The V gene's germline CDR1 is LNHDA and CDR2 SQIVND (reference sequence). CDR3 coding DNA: TGTGCCAGTAGTATTAGGGAGTACGGGGAGCTGTTTTTT. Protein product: CASSIREYGELFF.

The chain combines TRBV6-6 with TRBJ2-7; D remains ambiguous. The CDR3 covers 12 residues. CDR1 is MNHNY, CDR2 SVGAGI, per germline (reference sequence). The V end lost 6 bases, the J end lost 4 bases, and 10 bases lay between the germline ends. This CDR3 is CASRPDTYEQYF. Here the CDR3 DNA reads TGTGCCAGCAGACCCGACACGTACGAGCAGTACTTC.

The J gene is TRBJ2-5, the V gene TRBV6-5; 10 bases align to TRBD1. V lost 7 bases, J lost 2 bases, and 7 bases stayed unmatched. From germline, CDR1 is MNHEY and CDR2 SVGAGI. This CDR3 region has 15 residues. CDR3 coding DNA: TGTGCCAGCACCAAGGGACAGGGGATGCAAGAGACCCAGTACTTC. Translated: CASTKGQGMQETQYF.

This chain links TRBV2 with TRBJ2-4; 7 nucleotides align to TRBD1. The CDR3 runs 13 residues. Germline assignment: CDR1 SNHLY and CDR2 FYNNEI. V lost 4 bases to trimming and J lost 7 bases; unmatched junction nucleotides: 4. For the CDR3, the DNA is TGTGCCAGCAGTGCGGGCAGGGGGAACATTCAGTACTTC. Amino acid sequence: CASSAGRGNIQYF.

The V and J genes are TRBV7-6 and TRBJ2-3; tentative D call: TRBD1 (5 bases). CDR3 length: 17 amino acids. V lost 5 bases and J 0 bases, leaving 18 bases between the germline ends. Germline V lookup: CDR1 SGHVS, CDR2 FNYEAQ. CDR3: CASSPIVQGPSTDTQYF. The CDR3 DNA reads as TGTGCCAGCAGCCCAATAGTTCAGGGTCCTAGCACAGATACGCAGTATTTT.

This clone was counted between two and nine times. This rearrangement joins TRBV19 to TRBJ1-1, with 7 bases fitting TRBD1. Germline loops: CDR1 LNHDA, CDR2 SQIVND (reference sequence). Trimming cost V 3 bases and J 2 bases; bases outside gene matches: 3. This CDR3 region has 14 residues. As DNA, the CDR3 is TGTGCCAGTAGTATGGGGACAGCCAACACTGAAGCTTTCTTT. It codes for CASSMGTANTEAFF.

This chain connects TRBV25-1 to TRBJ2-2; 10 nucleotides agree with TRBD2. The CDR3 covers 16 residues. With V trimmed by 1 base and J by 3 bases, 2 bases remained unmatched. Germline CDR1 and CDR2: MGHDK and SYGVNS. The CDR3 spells CASSESSGGHTGELFF. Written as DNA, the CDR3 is TGTGCCAGCAGTGAATCTAGCGGGGGTCACACCGGGGAGCTGTTTTTT.

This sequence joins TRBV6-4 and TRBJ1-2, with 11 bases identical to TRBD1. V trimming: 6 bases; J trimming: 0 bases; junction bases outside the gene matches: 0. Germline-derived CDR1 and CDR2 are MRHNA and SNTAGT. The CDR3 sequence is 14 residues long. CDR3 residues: CASRGQGANYGYTF. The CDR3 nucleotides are TGTGCCAGCAGGGGACAGGGGGCTAACTATGGCTACACCTTC.

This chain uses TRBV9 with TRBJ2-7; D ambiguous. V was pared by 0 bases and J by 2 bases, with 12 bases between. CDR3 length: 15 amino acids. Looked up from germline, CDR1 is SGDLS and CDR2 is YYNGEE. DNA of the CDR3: TGTGCCAGCAGCGTAGATTGGGCAAGTCCCTACGAGCAGTACTTC. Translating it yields CASSVDWASPYEQYF.

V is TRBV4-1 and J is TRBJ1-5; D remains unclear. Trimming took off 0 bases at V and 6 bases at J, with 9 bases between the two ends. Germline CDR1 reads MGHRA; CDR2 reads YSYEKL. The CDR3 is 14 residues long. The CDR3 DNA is TGCGCCAGCAGCCAAGATCGAGAGAGTCAGCCCCAGCATTTT. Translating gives CASSQDRESQPQHF.